This T cell receptor (beta chain) comes out of a study of blood T cell repertoires in COVID-19 (TCRdb year 2020). At the level of the whole study: Samples from collaborators originated in the United States, Italy and Spain and spanned both the acute and convalescent phases of COVID-19. The prospective study material was composed of cDNA or gDNA derived from T cells, B-cell-depleted T cells, or PBMCs. The repertoires were released in a freely available public database intended as a resource for research on the immune response to SARS-CoV-2. Sample metadata almost always included a de-identified subject ID, COVID-19 status, age in years and sex. Where available, HLA class I and class II types were obtained from metadata supplied by the sample provider rather than from assay-based typing. The samples were drawn from two sources: the first 160 participants of the ongoing ImmuneRACE study, and 1,000 to 1,500 subjects contributed by 6 global collaborators. The dataset comprised deeply sampled blood TCRbeta repertoires from subjects exposed to, actively infected with, or recovered from COVID-19. General study outcomes and caveats: The amount of clinical and demographic metadata varied by source and participant and was provided uncurated.

CDR1 SGHRS and CDR2 YFSETQ were looked up in the germline V gene. The CDR3 holds 17 amino acids from the cysteine to the phenylalanine. Just the 51-base CDR3 DNA is kept, in frame starting at base 1. From V the trimming removes 3 bases and from J it removes 5 bases, while the gene matches leave 16 bases of the junction unaccounted for. Collaborating institutions collected whole blood in K2EDTA tubes following their own protocols. For TCRbeta analysis, collaborator samples were shipped as frozen whole blood, as isolated PBMCs, or as DNA extracted from either sample type. The immunoSEQ Assay, a bias-controlled multiplex PCR, was used to amplify TCRbeta CDR3 regions from genomic DNA. For the original study's pipeline: Within the assay, amplification of reference gene primers was used to estimate how many nucleated cells each sample contained. Sequence reads were collapsed and filtered to measure the absolute abundance of every unique TCRbeta CDR3 rearrangement. For each sample, productive Simpson clonality was calculated by taking the square root of Simpson's diversity index across productive rearrangements. The clones in this table, taken by TCRdb from immuneACCESS, are in-frame only. Not every clone is retained; where verified, under half of the shortfall comes from an unresolved V gene, and the cause of the rest is unknown. V, J and clone size reflect that table, while D and trimming were determined from the DNA. The sample includes about 240,000 clones, with roughly 86% observed a single time. The ten largest clones take up 9% to 15% of the sample.

This clone was recorded once. The clone's antigen remains unknown. No much larger clone exists at a distance of one base, and base qualities are not known. Specimen: peripheral blood. This TCR came from a man at least 80 years old with acute or convalescent COVID-19. The receptor chain draws on TRBV5-1 and TRBJ2-7; the central 8 bases match TRBD1. This receptor has the CDR3 CASSSKLMTGAGDEQYF. The nucleotides read TGCGCCAGCAGCTCCAAATTGATGACAGGGGCAGGGGACGAGCAGTACTTC.